The 11 T cell receptor beta chains below all came from one sample that was sequenced in a study of regulatory T cells in long-lasting Graves disease (dated by TCRdb to the early 2020s). The sample's time point label, in plain terms: persistent/refractory GD, antithyroid drugs over 5 years with positive TRAb. For both TCR sequencing and RNA sequencing, RNA was extracted from PBMCs using TRIzol. Libraries came from multiplex PCR. The sequencing machine was an Illumina HiSeq 4000. To build TCR beta libraries, CDR3 regions were amplified by Arm-PCR using iRepertoire HTBI primers. TCRdb took the public reads, trimmed them with fastp at Q25, ran MiXCR for clone calling and kept in-frame beta chains. Merged by CDR3 protein, the rows form single entries marked with the most common genes and DNA. The sample table holds some 470,000 distinct CDR3 sequences, of which roughly 21% were seen once. The top ten hold about 6.6% of the sample.

The sequences come from peripheral blood mononuclear cells (PBMCs), collected when the disease was refractory, from a patient treated with antithyroid drugs. The origin of the receptors is a female donor with Graves disease.

This clonotype has ten or more counts. The CDR3 DNA reads as TGTGCCAGCAGCCCGGGACAGAACCTCTATGGCTACACCTTC. Protein product: CASSPGQNLYGYTF. This chain joins TRBV7-2 and TRBJ1-2; 7 nucleotides align to TRBD1. The germline CDR1 and CDR2 sequences are SGHTA and FQGNSA. The V segment lost 5 bases and the J segment 4 bases; nucleotides outside the gene matches: 7. This CDR3 region has 14 residues.

This clonotype has at least ten counts. The chain joins TRBV6-1 to TRBJ2-6; 10 positions match TRBD2. The CDR3 loop spans 18 amino acids. In germline, CDR1 is MNHNS, CDR2 SASEGT. J lost 0 bases, V lost 6 bases, and 8 bases had no gene match. DNA for the CDR3: TGTGCCAGCAGACGGATAGCGGGGGGATCCTCTGGGGCCAACGTCCTGACTTTC. Translation gives CASRRIAGGSSGANVLTF.

This clonotype has at least ten counts. The V call is TRBV28, the J call TRBJ2-7; D unresolved. V was shortened by 3 bases and J by 6 bases, with 15 bases between the two germline ends. This CDR3 has 14 amino acids. The V gene's germline CDR1 is MDHEN and CDR2 SYDVKM. The CDR3: CASSFLRDGTEQYF. The DNA for the CDR3 is TGTGCCAGCAGTTTTCTTAGAGACGGCACCGAGCAGTACTTC.

CDR3 in amino acids: CASEGEKLFF. The CDR3 nucleotides are TGTGCCAGCGAAGGAGAAAAACTGTTTTTT. V and J are TRBV6-1 and TRBJ1-4, with D unresolved. V was clipped by 8 bases and J by 8 bases, with 6 bases between them. CDR1 is MNHNS and CDR2 is SASEGT in the germline V gene. The CDR3 loop spans 10 amino acids.

This clonotype was recorded a few times. The chain couples TRBV7-9 to TRBJ2-5; 10 bases are a match to TRBD2. V lost 8 bases, J lost 2 bases, and 14 bases stayed unmatched. Germline V gene lookup returns CDR1 SEHNR and CDR2 FQNEAQ (reference sequence). CDR3 size: 17 residues. Here the CDR3 reads CASGGTGLAILQETQYF. CDR3 in DNA: TGTGCCAGCGGTGGTACGGGACTAGCGATCCTACAAGAGACCCAGTACTTC.

This clonotype was observed a few times. The chain has TRBV27 and TRBJ1-1; D call uncertain. This CDR3 is 15 amino acids long. Trimming removed 3 bases from V and 1 base from J, with 12 bases in between. Per germline, CDR1 MNHEY and CDR2 SMNVEV (reference sequence). The DNA of the CDR3 is TGTGCCAGCAGTTTTGGCGGCACACGGAACACTGAAGCTTTCTTT. It is translated as CASSFGGTRNTEAFF.

In this sample, this clonotype turned up many times. The chain carries TRBV2 and TRBJ1-1; D gene uncertain. Trimming removed 10 bases from V and 4 bases from J, with 13 bases in between. CDR1 is SNHLY, CDR2 FYNNEI, per germline. The CDR3 contains 12 residues. The CDR3 coding sequence is TGTGCCATCCTAGAATGGAGCACTGAAGCTTTCTTT. It codes for CAILEWSTEAFF.

V usage is TRBV6-2 or TRBV6-3 and J usage is TRBJ1-1; D remains unclear. V was clipped by 0 bases and J by 4 bases, with 6 bases between them. This CDR3 has 13 amino acids. Germline V gene lookup returns CDR1 MNHEY and CDR2 SVGEGT. The CDR3 coding sequence is TGTGCCAGCAGTTACTCGGTAGGCACTGAAGCTTTCTTT. Its translation: CASSYSVGTEAFF.

In its sample, this clonotype was seen a few times. The chain couples TRBV5-1 to TRBJ1-1, with a tentative D call TRBD1 (6 bases). There are 15 residues in the CDR3. V was shortened by 3 bases and J by 3 bases, with 15 bases between the two germline ends. CDR1 and CDR2 from the germline V gene are SGHRS and YFSETQ. CDR3 sequence: CASSSGQPGHTEAFF. Here the CDR3 DNA reads TGCGCCAGCAGCTCGGGACAACCGGGGCACACTGAAGCTTTCTTT.

The chain couples TRBV5-1 to TRBJ2-5, with 10 bases that match TRBD2. This CDR3 contains 17 residues. Trimming cost V 0 bases and J 2 bases; bases outside gene matches: 7. In germline, CDR1 is SGHRS, CDR2 YFSETQ. CDR3 residues: CASSLAAGGPEQETQYF. CDR3 in DNA: TGCGCCAGCAGCTTGGCAGCGGGAGGGCCGGAACAAGAGACCCAGTACTTC.

This clonotype was seen repeatedly, ten times or more. The genes are TRBV7-9 and TRBJ1-1, with 7 bases aligning to TRBD1. This CDR3 region has 15 residues. V shed 5 bases, J shed 2 bases, and the junction held 8 bases outside the gene matches. Germline V lookup: CDR1 SEHNR, CDR2 FQNEAQ (reference sequence). The CDR3 reads CASSTPGQANTEAFF. The DNA for the CDR3 is TGTGCCAGCAGCACCCCCGGACAGGCAAACACTGAAGCTTTCTTT.